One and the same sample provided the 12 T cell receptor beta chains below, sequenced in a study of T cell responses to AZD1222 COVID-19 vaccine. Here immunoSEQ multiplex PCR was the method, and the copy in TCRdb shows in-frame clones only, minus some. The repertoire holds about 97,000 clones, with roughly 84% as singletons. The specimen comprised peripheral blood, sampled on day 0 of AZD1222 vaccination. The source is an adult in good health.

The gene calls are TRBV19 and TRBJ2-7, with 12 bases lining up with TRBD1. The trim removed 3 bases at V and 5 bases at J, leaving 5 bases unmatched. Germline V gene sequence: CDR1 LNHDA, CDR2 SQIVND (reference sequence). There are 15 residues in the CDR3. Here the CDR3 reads CASSIAGTGGNEQYF. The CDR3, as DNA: TGTGCCAGTAGTATCGCGGGGACAGGGGGCAACGAGCAGTACTTC.

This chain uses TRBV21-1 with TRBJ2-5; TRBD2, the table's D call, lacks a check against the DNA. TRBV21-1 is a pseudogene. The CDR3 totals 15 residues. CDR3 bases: TGTGCCAGCAGCAAAGATCTAGCGGCCACAGAGACCCAGTACTTC. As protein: CASSKDLAATETQYF.

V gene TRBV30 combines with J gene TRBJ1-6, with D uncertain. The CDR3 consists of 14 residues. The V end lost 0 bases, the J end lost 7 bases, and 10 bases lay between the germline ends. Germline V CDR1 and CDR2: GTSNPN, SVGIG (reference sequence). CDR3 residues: CAWSVPHGNSPLHF. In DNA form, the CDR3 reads TGTGCCTGGAGTGTACCCCACGGGAATTCACCCCTCCACTTT.

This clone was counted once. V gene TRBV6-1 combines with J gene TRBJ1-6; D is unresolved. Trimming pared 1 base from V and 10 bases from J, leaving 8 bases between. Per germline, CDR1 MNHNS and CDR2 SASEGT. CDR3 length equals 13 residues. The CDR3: CASSEGTLSPLHF. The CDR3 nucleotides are TGTGCCAGCAGTGAAGGTACTCTCTCACCCCTCCACTTT.

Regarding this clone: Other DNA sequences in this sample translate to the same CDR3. Here the CDR3 reads CASSISGNQPQHF. In DNA form, the CDR3 reads TGTGCCAGTAGTATATCAGGGAACCAGCCCCAGCATTTT. The chain combines TRBV19 with TRBJ1-5, with TRBD1 as a possible D gene (5 bases). Deletions cut 2 bases from V and 7 bases from J, with 9 bases between. Germline V gene data show CDR1 as LNHDA and CDR2 as SQIVND (reference sequence). The CDR3 totals 13 residues.

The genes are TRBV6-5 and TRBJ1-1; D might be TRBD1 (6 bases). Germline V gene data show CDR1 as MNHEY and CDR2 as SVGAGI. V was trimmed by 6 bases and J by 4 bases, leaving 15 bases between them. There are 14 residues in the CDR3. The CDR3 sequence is CASSSIKGGTEAFF. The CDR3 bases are TGTGCCAGCAGCTCTATTAAGGGGGGCACTGAAGCTTTCTTT.

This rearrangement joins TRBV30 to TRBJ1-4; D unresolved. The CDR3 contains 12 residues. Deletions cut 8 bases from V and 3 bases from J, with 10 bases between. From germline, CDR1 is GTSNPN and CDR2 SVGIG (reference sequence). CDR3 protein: CAATDPNEKLFF. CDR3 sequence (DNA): TGTGCCGCCACAGATCCTAATGAAAAACTGTTTTTT.

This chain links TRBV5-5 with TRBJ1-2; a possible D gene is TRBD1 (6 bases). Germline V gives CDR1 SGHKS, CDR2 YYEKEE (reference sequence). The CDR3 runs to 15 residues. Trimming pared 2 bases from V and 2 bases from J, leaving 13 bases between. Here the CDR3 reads CASSLLTGTNYGYTF. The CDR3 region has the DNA TGTGCCAGCAGCTTATTGACAGGAACGAACTATGGCTACACCTTC.

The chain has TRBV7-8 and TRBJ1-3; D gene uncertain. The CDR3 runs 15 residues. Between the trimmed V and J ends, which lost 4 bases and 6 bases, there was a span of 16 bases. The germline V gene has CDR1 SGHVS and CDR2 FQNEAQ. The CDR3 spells CASSSLGRGINTIYF. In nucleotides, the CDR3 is TGTGCCAGCAGCTCCCTCGGTCGGGGTATAAACACCATATATTTT.

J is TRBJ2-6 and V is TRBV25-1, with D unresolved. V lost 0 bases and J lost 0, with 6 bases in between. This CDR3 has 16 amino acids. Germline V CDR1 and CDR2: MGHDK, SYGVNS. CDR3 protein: CASSEYRSSGANVLTF. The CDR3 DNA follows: TGTGCCAGCAGTGAATACCGCTCCTCTGGGGCCAACGTCCTGACTTTC. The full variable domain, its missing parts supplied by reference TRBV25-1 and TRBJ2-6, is EADIYQTPRYLVIGTGKKITLECSQTMGHDKMYWYQQDPGMELHLIHYSYGVNSTEKGDLSSESTVSRIRTEHFPLTLESARPSHTSQYLCASSEYRSSGANVLTFGAGSRLTVL.

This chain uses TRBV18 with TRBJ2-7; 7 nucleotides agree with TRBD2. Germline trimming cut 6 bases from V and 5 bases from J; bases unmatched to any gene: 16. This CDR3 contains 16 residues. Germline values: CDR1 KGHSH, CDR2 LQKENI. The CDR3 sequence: CASSPTSDRIGHEQYF. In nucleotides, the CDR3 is TGTGCCAGCTCCCCTACTAGCGACAGAATCGGTCACGAGCAGTACTTC.

The CDR3 sequence: CASTGGYEQYF. For the CDR3, the DNA is TGCGCCAGCACCGGGGGCTACGAGCAGTACTTC. The chain is built from TRBV5-1 and TRBJ2-7; D is perhaps TRBD2 (6 bases). The germline CDR1 and CDR2 sequences are SGHRS and YFSETQ. Trimming took off 6 bases at V and 3 bases at J, with 7 bases between the two ends. This CDR3 contains 11 residues.